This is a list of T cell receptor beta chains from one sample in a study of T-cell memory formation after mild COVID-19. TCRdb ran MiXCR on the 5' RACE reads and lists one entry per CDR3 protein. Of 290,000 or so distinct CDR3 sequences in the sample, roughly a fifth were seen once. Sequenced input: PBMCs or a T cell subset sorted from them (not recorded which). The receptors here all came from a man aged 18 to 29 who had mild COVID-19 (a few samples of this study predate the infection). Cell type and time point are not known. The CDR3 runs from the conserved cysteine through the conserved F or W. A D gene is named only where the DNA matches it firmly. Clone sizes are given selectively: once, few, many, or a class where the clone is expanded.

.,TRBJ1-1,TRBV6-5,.,CASTQGVSTEAFF,TGTGCCAGCACCCAGGGTGTTAGCACTGAAGCTTTCTTT
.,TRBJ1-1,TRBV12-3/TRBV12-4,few,CASSFRGSTTEAFF,TGTGCCAGCAGTTTCAGAGGTTCGACCACTGAAGCTTTCTTT
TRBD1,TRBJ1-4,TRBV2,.,CASRDGQANEKLFF,TGTGCCAGCCGAGATGGACAGGCCAATGAAAAACTGTTTTTT
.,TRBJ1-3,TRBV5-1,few,CASSVVGTKGNTIYF,TGCGCCAGCAGCGTGGTAGGGACCAAAGGAAACACCATATATTTT
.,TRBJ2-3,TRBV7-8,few,CASSWTGSWGGTDTQYF,TGTGCCAGCAGCTGGACCGGGAGCTGGGGCGGGACAGATACGCAGTATTTT
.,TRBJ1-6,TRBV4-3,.,CASSRVRDTYNSPLHF,TGCGCCAGCAGCCGGGTCCGGGACACCTATAATTCACCCCTCCACTTT
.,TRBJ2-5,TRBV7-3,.,CASSPGTASETQYF,TGTGCCAGCAGCCCCGGGACGGCGAGCGAGACCCAGTACTTC
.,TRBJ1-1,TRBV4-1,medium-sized,CASSQREVTEAFF,TGCGCCAGCAGCCAACGGGAAGTTACTGAAGCTTTCTTT
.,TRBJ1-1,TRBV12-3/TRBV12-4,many,CASSRLNTEAFF,TGTGCCAGCAGTCGGCTCAACACTGAAGCTTTCTTT
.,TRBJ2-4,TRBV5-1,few,CASSLSAGAKNIQYF,TGCGCCAGCAGCTTGTCTGCTGGGGCCAAAAACATTCAGTACTTC
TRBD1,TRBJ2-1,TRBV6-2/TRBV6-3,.,CASRTPGGHSYNEQFF,TGTGCCAGCAGAACCCCAGGGGGACATTCCTACAATGAGCAGTTCTTC
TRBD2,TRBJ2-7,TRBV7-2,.,CASSRGLAGGESSYEQYF,TGTGCCAGCAGCAGGGGACTAGCGGGGGGCGAGAGCTCCTACGAGCAGTACTTC
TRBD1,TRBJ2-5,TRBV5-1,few,CASSWGTGQETQYF,TGCGCCAGCAGCTGGGGGACAGGACAAGAGACCCAGTACTTC
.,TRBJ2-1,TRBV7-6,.,CASSFGGTTNNEQFF,TGTGCCAGCAGCTTTGGGGGGACAACTAACAATGAGCAGTTCTTC
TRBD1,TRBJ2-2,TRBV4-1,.,CASSQRDRGGGGELFF,TGCGCCAGCAGCCAAAGGGACAGGGGAGGAGGCGGGGAGCTGTTTTTT
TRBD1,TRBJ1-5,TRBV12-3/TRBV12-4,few,CASSPGQATNQPQHF,TGTGCCAGCAGTCCCGGACAGGCGACCAATCAGCCCCAGCATTTT
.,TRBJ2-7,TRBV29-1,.,CSVKFAGPYEQYF,TGCAGCGTCAAATTCGCGGGGCCCTACGAGCAGTACTTC
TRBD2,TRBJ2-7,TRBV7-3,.,CASSSREGYEQYF,TGTGCCAGCAGCTCCCGGGAGGGGTACGAGCAGTACTTC
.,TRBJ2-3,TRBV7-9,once,CASSPRTAAGRTTPDTQYF,TGTGCCAGCAGCCCTAGGACAGCTGCCGGGCGGACTACCCCAGATACGCAGTATTTT
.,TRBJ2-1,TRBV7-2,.,CASSTQVSSYNEQFF,TGTGCCAGCAGCACCCAGGTGTCCTCCTACAATGAGCAGTTCTTC
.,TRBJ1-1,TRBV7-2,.,CASSLLVSRSTEAFF,TGTGCCAGCAGCTTGCTGGTATCGAGATCGACTGAAGCTTTCTTT
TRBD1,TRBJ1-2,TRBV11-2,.,CASSPIGTGEGYTF,TGTGCCAGCAGCCCGATCGGGACAGGGGAAGGCTACACCTTC
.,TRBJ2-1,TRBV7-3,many,CASSFLVGGGRSNEQFF,TGTGCCAGCAGCTTTCTGGTGGGCGGGGGCCGGTCGAATGAGCAGTTCTTC